Presented here are 25 T cell receptor beta chains from one specimen sequenced in a study of cytomegalovirus exposure and HLA in healthy donors. The PCR used 60 Vbeta and 13 Jbeta primers. Some clones are missing from TCRdb's copy, which holds only in-frame ones; the method was immunoSEQ multiplex PCR. The table has 150,000 or so clones, around four fifths seen once; the top ten hold around 1.9%. Sample: PBMCs. The receptors stem from a man between 18 and 29 years old in good health and CMV-seronegative.

This chain uses TRBV5-1 with TRBJ1-1; no clear D gene. V lost 0 bases and J lost 4, with 16 bases in between. Per germline, CDR1 SGHRS and CDR2 YFSETQ. The CDR3 covers 16 residues. CDR3 sequence: CASSLVGRERRTEAFF. CDR3 coding DNA: TGCGCCAGCAGCTTGGTAGGTAGGGAGCGTCGCACTGAAGCTTTCTTT. Together with reference TRBV5-1 and TRBJ1-1, the CDR3 gives the full variable domain: KAGVTQTPRYLIKTRGQQVTLSCSPISGHRSVSWYQQTPGQGLQFLFEYFSETQRNKGNFPGRFSGRQFSNSRSEMNVSTLELGDSALYLCASSLVGRERRTEAFFGQGTRLTVV.

The V call is TRBV29-1, the J call TRBJ1-4, with D hard to call. Germline V gene lookup returns CDR1 SQVTM and CDR2 ANQGSEA. V was shortened by 7 bases and J by 4 bases, with 19 bases between the two germline ends. The length of the CDR3 is 15 residues. DNA of the CDR3: TGCAGCGCCACTAAGTCCTGGCGGATTAATGAAAAACTGTTTTTT. It translates to CSATKSWRINEKLFF.

The chain is built from TRBV6-5 and TRBJ2-2; D is unclear. Germline loops: CDR1 MNHEY, CDR2 SVGAGI. CDR3 length: 13 residues. V was clipped by 8 bases and J by 3 bases, with 10 bases between them. The CDR3 is CASRRSYTGELFF. Written as DNA, the CDR3 is TGTGCCAGCCGGAGATCTTACACCGGGGAGCTGTTTTTT.

The V gene is TRBV4-3, the J gene TRBJ2-1, with a weak D call TRBD2 (6 bases). Germline values: CDR1 LGHNA, CDR2 YSLEER. Trimming cost V 0 bases and J 5 bases, with 14 bases left between them. The CDR3 extends over 16 amino acids. The CDR3 reads CASSQEFWRDHNEQFF. The CDR3 DNA reads as TGCGCCAGCAGCCAAGAATTTTGGCGGGACCACAATGAGCAGTTCTTC.

The V call is TRBV30, the J call TRBJ1-3, with D maybe TRBD1 (6 bases). Germline V gene sequence: CDR1 GTSNPN, CDR2 SVGIG (reference sequence). The CDR3 has 14 amino acids. Deletions cut 4 bases from V and 5 bases from J, with 15 bases between. In nucleotides, the CDR3 is TGTGCCTGGACCCCCGACAGGACTCGAAACACCATATATTTT. The encoded protein is CAWTPDRTRNTIYF.

This clone came up once. The V call is TRBV7-9, the J call TRBJ2-1, with TRBD1 matching over 10 bases. The length of the CDR3 is 15 residues. Germline assignment: CDR1 SEHNR and CDR2 FQNEAQ (reference sequence). V dropped 3 bases and J dropped 5; count of bases not matched to a gene: 4. The CDR3 loop reads CASSLAGTGDNEQFF. The CDR3 DNA follows: TGTGCCAGCAGCTTGGCCGGGACAGGGGACAATGAGCAGTTCTTC.

The chain recombines TRBV28 with TRBJ1-2; the D is unclear. The germline gives CDR1 MDHEN, CDR2 SYDVKM. Trimming stripped 3 bases from V and 4 bases from J, with 6 bases between. The CDR3 covers 12 residues. CDR3 DNA: TGTGCCAGCAGTTTTGGCAGCTATGGCTACACCTTC. Residues: CASSFGSYGYTF.

The V and J genes are TRBV29-1 and TRBJ2-5; TRBD1 matches at 10 bases. CDR1 SQVTM and CDR2 ANQGSEA come from the germline V gene. The CDR3 covers 15 residues. The J segment lost 5 bases and the V segment lost 1 base, leaving 7 bases of the junction unmatched. The CDR3 here is CSVEGRQGATETQYF. CDR3 nucleotide sequence: TGCAGCGTTGAAGGGAGACAGGGGGCAACGGAGACCCAGTACTTC.

The V gene is TRBV6-1, the J gene TRBJ1-6, with TRBD1 as a possible D gene (6 bases). Germline V gene sequence: CDR1 MNHNS, CDR2 SASEGT. The ends were cut back, 3 bases at V and 9 bases at J, with 12 bases in the middle. This CDR3 comprises 14 residues. The CDR3 sequence: CASSDGGASSPLHF. DNA of the CDR3: TGTGCCAGCAGTGATGGGGGGGCATCTTCACCCCTCCACTTT.

This sequence joins TRBV2 and TRBJ1-1, with a tentative D call TRBD1 (5 bases). This CDR3 is 13 amino acids long. Germline V gene lookup returns CDR1 SNHLY and CDR2 FYNNEI. V lost 6 bases and J lost 1, with 9 bases in between. For the CDR3, the DNA is TGTGCCAGCAGAAGGGGCACGAACACTGAAGCTTTCTTT. Translating it yields CASRRGTNTEAFF. Together with reference TRBV2 and TRBJ1-1, the CDR3 gives the full variable domain: EPEVTQTPSHQVTQMGQEVILRCVPISNHLYFYWYRQILGQKVEFLVSFYNNEISEKSEIFDDQFSVERPDGSNFTLKIRSTKLEDSAMYFCASRRGTNTEAFFGQGTRLTVV.

This chain links TRBV7-4 with TRBJ1-3; possibly TRBD1 for D (6 bases). V lost 3 bases and J lost 4, with 22 bases in between. CDR3 length: 18 amino acids. CDR1 is SGHVT, CDR2 SQSDAQ, per germline. The CDR3 here is CASSLARDNRFVGNTIYF. CDR3 in DNA: TGTGCCAGCAGCTTGGCCAGGGACAACAGGTTCGTCGGAAACACCATATATTTT.

The chain employs TRBV5-4 and TRBJ1-6, with D tentatively TRBD1 (6 bases). The CDR3 has 14 residues. Trimming pared 4 bases from V and 7 bases from J, leaving 12 bases between. Germline values: CDR1 SGHNT, CDR2 YYREEE (reference sequence). The CDR3 bases are TGTGCCAGCAGCCGGAGGACAGAAAATTCACCCCTCCACTTT. Its protein product is CASSRRTENSPLHF.

Comment on this clone: The junction differs from germline at one of its ends, possibly a read error. The chain has TRBV7-9 and TRBJ2-7, with 10 bases lining up with TRBD2. The length of the CDR3 is 12 residues. CDR1 and CDR2 from the germline V gene are SEHNR and FQNEAQ (reference sequence). The CDR3 DNA sequence: TGTTCCAGCAGTGGACTAGCGGACGAGCAGTACTTC. Its translation: CSSSGLADEQYF.

The V gene is TRBV11-1, the J gene TRBJ2-3; TRBD2 aligns across 13 bases. This CDR3 region has 15 residues. Germline assignment: CDR1 SGHAT and CDR2 FQDESV (reference sequence). J was trimmed by 6 bases and V by 6 bases; bases with no gene match: 6. The CDR3 reads CASRFGLAGADTQYF. In DNA, the CDR3 is TGTGCCAGCAGATTCGGACTAGCGGGGGCCGATACGCAGTATTTT.

This sequence joins TRBV30 and TRBJ1-2; the D is unclear. The CDR3 length is 11 residues. Trimming left V 0 bases short and J 4 bases short, with 3 bases between. The germline gives CDR1 GTSNPN, CDR2 SVGIG (reference sequence). The CDR3: CAWSVRYGYTF. CDR3 nucleotide sequence: TGTGCCTGGAGTGTCCGCTATGGCTACACCTTC.

The rearrangement links TRBV5-1 to TRBJ2-1; TRBD1 agrees at 8 bases. Germline CDR1 and CDR2: SGHRS and YFSETQ. The CDR3 has 15 residues. V gave up 6 bases and J gave up 3 bases; unmatched junction bases: 8. The CDR3 DNA reads TGCGCCAGCACCCTGGACAGGGACGTCTACAATGAGCAGTTCTTC. It codes for CASTLDRDVYNEQFF.

The gene calls are TRBV6-1 and TRBJ2-1; 11 bases agree with TRBD1. Germline loops: CDR1 MNHNS, CDR2 SASEGT. The CDR3 totals 14 residues. With 6 bases clipped from V and 6 bases from J, the junction kept 4 bases outside the gene matches. CDR3 residues: CASSRDRGINEQFF. Written as DNA, the CDR3 is TGTGCCAGCAGCCGGGACAGGGGGATCAATGAGCAGTTCTTC.

This rearrangement joins TRBV28 to TRBJ2-2, with 8 bases fitting TRBD1. CDR1 is MDHEN, CDR2 SYDVKM, per germline. This CDR3 has 14 residues. The V and J ends lost 7 bases and 4 bases, in that order; junction bases with no gene match: 5. The CDR3 DNA sequence: TGTGCCAGCACCCAGGGGGCTGCCACCGGGGAGCTGTTTTTT. Translating it yields CASTQGAATGELFF.

This clone was found a few times. This chain connects TRBV7-2 to TRBJ2-7; TRBD2 aligns across 10 bases. This CDR3 is 15 amino acids long. CDR1 is SGHTA and CDR2 is FQGNSA in the germline V gene. V lost 2 bases to trimming and J lost 5 bases; unmatched junction nucleotides: 6. DNA of the CDR3: TGTGCCAGCAGCTTACGGGGACTAGCGAGCGACGAGCAGTACTTC. Translated: CASSLRGLASDEQYF.

This clone was counted only a few times. The V gene is TRBV30, the J gene TRBJ2-5; TRBD1 aligns across 8 bases. CDR3 length equals 12 residues. Germline values: CDR1 GTSNPN, CDR2 SVGIG (reference sequence). The ends lost 4 bases at V and 4 bases at J; junction bases unmatched: 2. The CDR3 coding sequence is TGTGCCTGGACAGGGGGCGGAGAGACCCAGTACTTC. Encoded protein: CAWTGGGETQYF.

The rearrangement joins TRBV29-1 to TRBJ2-7, with 11 positions matching TRBD2. The CDR3 runs 14 residues. Trimming cost V 7 bases and J 5 bases; bases outside gene matches: 10. Germline V gene data show CDR1 as SQVTM and CDR2 as ANQGSEA. In DNA, the CDR3 is TGCAGCGCCCAGGCCCTAGCGGGAGGACACGAGCAGTACTTC. It yields the protein CSAQALAGGHEQYF.

The gene calls are TRBV30 and TRBJ2-1; D is perhaps TRBD1 (6 bases). This CDR3 has 12 residues. The V gene's germline CDR1 is GTSNPN and CDR2 SVGIG (reference sequence). Trimming cost V 5 bases and J 1 base, with 6 bases left between them. CDR3 amino acids: CAWDRSYNEQFF. The CDR3 coding sequence is TGTGCCTGGGACAGGTCCTACAATGAGCAGTTCTTC.

The chain couples TRBV7-9 to TRBJ1-1; 11 bases match TRBD1. Losses at the gene ends were 7 bases for V and 5 bases for J; bases not matched to a gene: 9. The CDR3 covers 15 residues. Germline V lookup: CDR1 SEHNR, CDR2 FQNEAQ (reference sequence). CDR3 nucleotide sequence: TGTGCCAGCACCCTATCCGGGACAGGGGGGACTGAAGCTTTCTTT. Translating gives CASTLSGTGGTEAFF.

The chain has TRBV6-5 and TRBJ1-3; D not certain. Trimming pared 7 bases from V and 0 bases from J, leaving 13 bases between. This CDR3 has 15 amino acids. Germline-derived CDR1 and CDR2 are MNHEY and SVGAGI. CDR3 residues: CASTSDPISGNTIYF. CDR3 DNA sequence: TGTGCCAGCACCTCAGATCCGATCTCTGGAAACACCATATATTTT.

The chain carries TRBV18 and TRBJ1-4; D is possibly TRBD1 (5 bases). CDR3 length equals 16 residues. Trimming left V 3 bases short and J 0 bases short, with 11 bases between. From germline, CDR1 is KGHSH and CDR2 LQKENI. In DNA form, the CDR3 reads TGTGCCAGCTCACCCCTCCCGGGGGCAACTAATGAAAAACTGTTTTTT. It translates to CASSPLPGATNEKLFF.